One and the same sample provided the 7 T cell receptor beta chains below, sequenced in a study of OX40 agonist ivuxolimab in advanced cancers. Sequenced by immunoSEQ multiplex PCR; TCRdb stores in-frame clones only, minus some. This sample has about 68,000 clones; approximately 90% occur once, and the top ten carry about 0.33%. Sequenced here: CD4+ or CD8+ T cells sorted from blood, sampled in a trial of the OX40 agonist ivuxolimab. Source of these receptors: an adult with an advanced solid tumor such as melanoma, head and neck, liver or kidney cancer.

The J gene is TRBJ2-1, the V gene TRBV14; the match to TRBD2 covers 12 bases. Unmatched junction bases numbered 8, after V lost 3 bases and J lost 5 bases. Germline CDR1 SGHDN, CDR2 FVKESK. This CDR3 has 17 residues. CDR3 in DNA: TGTGCCAGCAGCCAGGCTCGGACTAGCGGGAACAACAATGAGCAGTTCTTC. Translation gives CASSQARTSGNNNEQFF.

The V and J genes are TRBV29-1 and TRBJ2-5, with TRBD1 as a possible D gene (6 bases). Trimming left V 4 bases short and J 1 base short, with 13 bases between. Germline lookup yields CDR1 SQVTM and CDR2 ANQGSEA. The CDR3 totals 14 residues. The CDR3 bases are TGCAGCGTTGGCACTTGGACAGTCCAAGAGACCCAGTACTTC. Residues: CSVGTWTVQETQYF.

CDR3 nucleotide sequence: TGCGCCAGCAGCCCTGATGAAAAACTGTTTTTT. Translation gives CASSPDEKLFF. The gene calls are TRBV5-1 and TRBJ1-4; D is undetermined. Trimming took 4 bases from V and 6 from J, leaving 4 bases between them. This CDR3 contains 11 residues. Germline loops: CDR1 SGHRS, CDR2 YFSETQ.

The chain has TRBV2 and TRBJ2-2; TRBD1 is a possible D gene (5 bases). Per the germline V gene, CDR1 is SNHLY and CDR2 is FYNNEI. This CDR3 has 17 residues. Trimming removed 6 bases at V and 0 bases at J, with 17 bases between. This CDR3 is CASRKNPTASNTGELFF. CDR3 in DNA: TGTGCCAGCAGAAAAAACCCGACAGCCTCGAACACCGGGGAGCTGTTTTTT.

J is TRBJ1-2 and V is TRBV5-1; D not certain. CDR3 length: 13 amino acids. Germline V gene lookup returns CDR1 SGHRS and CDR2 YFSETQ. V was shortened by 6 bases and J by 7 bases, with 16 bases between the two germline ends. CDR3 bases: TGCGCCAGCAAGCTTGAAGCGGTACGTGGCTACACCTTC. Translating gives CASKLEAVRGYTF.

The CDR3 nucleotides are TGTGCCAGCAGTCCCACGGGGACAGGGGGTTACGGCTACACCTTC. This encodes CASSPTGTGGYGYTF. V is TRBV28 and J is TRBJ1-2; the match to TRBD1 covers 11 bases. Trimming took 5 bases from V and 8 from J; bases not matched to a gene: 10. CDR3 length equals 15 residues. Germline-derived CDR1 and CDR2 are MDHEN and SYDVKM.

The V gene is TRBV27, the J gene TRBJ1-4; possibly TRBD1 for D (6 bases). The CDR3 has 13 amino acids. Germline assignment: CDR1 MNHEY and CDR2 SMNVEV (reference sequence). V was pared by 4 bases and J by 7 bases, with 10 bases between. The CDR3 nucleotides read TGTGCCAGCAGTTCCAGGGGAACTGAAAAACTGTTTTTT. This sequence encodes CASSSRGTEKLFF.